A single sample gave rise to the 15 T cell receptor beta chains below, sequenced in a study of cytomegalovirus exposure and HLA in healthy donors. The study ran its PCR with 60 Vbeta and 13 Jbeta primers. Only in-frame clones appear in the TCRdb table, and some are missing; sequencing was by immunoSEQ multiplex PCR. The data hold about 96,000 clones, with under 85% observed a single time. The sample consisted of PBMCs. These receptors all come from a man in his thirties or forties in good health and CMV-seronegative.

The CDR3 coding sequence is TGTGCCAGCAGACTCCGACAGGGAGGCATTCAGTACTTC. Translated, it gives CASRLRQGGIQYF. The chain has TRBV6-5 and TRBJ2-4, with a possible D match to TRBD1 (7 bases). V shed 6 bases and J shed 9 bases, with 15 bases lying between them. CDR1 is MNHEY, CDR2 SVGAGI, per germline. The CDR3 covers 13 residues.

The chain employs TRBV27 and TRBJ2-7; TRBD1 might be the D (6 bases). The CDR3 sequence is 17 residues long. CDR1 and CDR2 (germline): MNHEY, SMNVEV (reference sequence). Trimming left V 9 bases short and J 6 bases short, with 30 bases between. The DNA for the CDR3 is TGTGCCAGTTCCATTGATAACGTCCCAAGACAGGCCTTCGAGCAGTACTTC. Translation gives CASSIDNVPRQAFEQYF.

The chain links TRBV5-4 to TRBJ2-7, with 8 bases identical to TRBD2. CDR3 length: 15 residues. Looked up from germline, CDR1 is SGHNT and CDR2 is YYREEE (reference sequence). The V segment lost 4 bases and the J segment 2 bases; nucleotides outside the gene matches: 8. This CDR3 reads CASSPSSGGTYEQYF. The CDR3 DNA is TGTGCCAGCAGCCCTTCCAGCGGGGGAACCTACGAGCAGTACTTC.

V and J are TRBV5-1 and TRBJ2-2; 8 bases align to TRBD1. CDR1 is SGHRS, CDR2 YFSETQ, per germline. The length of the CDR3 is 18 residues. The J segment lost 4 bases and the V segment lost 6 bases, leaving 17 bases of the junction unmatched. CDR3 DNA: TGCGCCAGCACCCCCCAACCCCCCGGGACAGGCTTCACCGGGGAGCTGTTTTTT. This translates into CASTPQPPGTGFTGELFF.

This clone came up a few times. The chain has TRBV6-1 and TRBJ1-5; D gene ambiguous. V was clipped by 4 bases and J by 1 base, with 5 bases between them. From germline, CDR1 is MNHNS and CDR2 SASEGT. The CDR3 totals 13 residues. CDR3 coding DNA: TGTGCCAGCAGTGTCCGGAGCAATCAGCCCCAGCATTTT. Translation gives CASSVRSNQPQHF.

V gene TRBV21-1 combines with J gene TRBJ2-7; the D call TRBD2 from the table was never checked on the DNA. TRBV21-1 is classified as a pseudogene. The CDR3 loop spans 17 amino acids. Written as DNA, the CDR3 is TGTGCCAGCAGCAAGGGAGGCACCCGGGGGGCTGCGGAAGAGCAGTACTTC. Translating gives CASSKGGTRGAAEEQYF.

The CDR3 is CASSQGDRGLDQPQHF. The CDR3 DNA sequence: TGTGCCAGCAGCCAAGGTGACAGGGGACTTGATCAGCCCCAGCATTTT. The chain couples TRBV4-2 to TRBJ1-5; 8 positions agree with TRBD1. Germline lookup yields CDR1 LGHNA and CDR2 YNFKEQ. The trim removed 1 base at V and 5 bases at J, leaving 7 bases unmatched. There are 16 residues in the CDR3.

V gene TRBV28 combines with J gene TRBJ1-2, with 9 positions matching TRBD1. Germline trimming cut 6 bases from V and 7 bases from J; bases unmatched to any gene: 6. CDR3 length equals 13 residues. Per the germline V gene, CDR1 is MDHEN and CDR2 is SYDVKM. The CDR3 DNA sequence: TGTGCCAGCAGCTCCGGGACAGGGTTTGGCTACACCTTC. This translates into CASSSGTGFGYTF.

This clone was recorded only once. The rearrangement joins TRBV5-1 to TRBJ2-7; a possible D gene is TRBD2 (5 bases). The CDR3 totals 16 residues. Between the trimmed V and J ends, which lost 4 bases and 0 bases, there was a span of 17 bases. Germline lookup yields CDR1 SGHRS and CDR2 YFSETQ. The DNA for the CDR3 is TGCGCCAGCAGCCCTTCACCCATTGGGAGCTCCTACGAGCAGTACTTC. This sequence encodes CASSPSPIGSSYEQYF.

The gene calls are TRBV7-2 and TRBJ2-1; TRBD2 matches at 8 bases. This CDR3 contains 17 residues. Germline trimming cut 1 base from V and 7 bases from J; bases unmatched to any gene: 12. Germline CDR1 and CDR2: SGHTA and FQGNSA. The CDR3 spells CASSLVMSGGGRNEQFF. The CDR3 coding sequence is TGTGCCAGCAGCTTAGTAATGTCGGGGGGGGGTAGGAATGAGCAGTTCTTC.

The chain joins TRBV7-9 to TRBJ2-7; D call uncertain. This CDR3 contains 14 residues. Trimming removed 1 base at V and 6 bases at J, with 13 bases between. CDR1 SEHNR and CDR2 FQNEAQ come from the germline V gene (reference sequence). Here the CDR3 DNA reads TGTGCCAGCAGCTTAGTGTTGGGCCTGGGCGAGCAGTACTTC. It encodes CASSLVLGLGEQYF.

V usage is TRBV6-5 and J usage is TRBJ2-5; D gene ambiguous. Germline V lookup: CDR1 MNHEY, CDR2 SVGAGI. V shed 2 bases and J shed 2 bases, with 9 bases lying between them. This CDR3 comprises 14 residues. CDR3 in amino acids: CASSYALTQETQYF. DNA of the CDR3: TGTGCCAGCAGTTACGCGTTAACGCAAGAGACCCAGTACTTC.

The chain uses TRBV4-2 and TRBJ1-1, with TRBD1 identical over 8 bases. J lost 1 base, V lost 2 bases, and 3 bases had no gene match. This CDR3 region has 15 residues. From germline, CDR1 is LGHNA and CDR2 YNFKEQ. The CDR3 bases are TGTGCCAGCAGCCAAAACGGACAGGGGAACACTGAAGCTTTCTTT. This encodes CASSQNGQGNTEAFF.

This sequence joins TRBV5-1 and TRBJ2-3, with D possibly TRBD2 on 7 matching bases. Germline V lookup: CDR1 SGHRS, CDR2 YFSETQ. This CDR3 comprises 16 residues. V lost 0 bases, J lost 1 base, and 12 bases lay in between. CDR3 region: CASSLAGGGGTDTQYF. CDR3 nucleotide sequence: TGCGCCAGCAGCTTGGCCGGAGGGGGGGGCACAGATACGCAGTATTTT.

This rearrangement joins TRBV5-1 to TRBJ1-5, with 9 bases that match TRBD1. CDR1 SGHRS and CDR2 YFSETQ come from the germline V gene. The CDR3 is 15 amino acids. The trim removed 4 bases at V and 7 bases at J, leaving 9 bases unmatched. In nucleotides, the CDR3 is TGCGCCAGCAGCCCGAATACAGGGGGCGGGCAGCCCCAGCATTTT. Translated, it gives CASSPNTGGGQPQHF.